This T cell receptor beta chain was observed in a study of blood T cell repertoires in COVID-19. About the research overall: COVID-19 samples, acute and convalescent, were from the United States, Italy and Spain. Sample material is recorded as cDNA or gDNA derived from T cells, B-cell-depleted T cells, or PBMCs.

Original analysis: Nucleated cell counts were estimated from reference gene primer amplification. The method was immunoSEQ multiplex PCR; TCRdb's version includes in-frame clones alone and lacks a portion of them. V and J calls and clone size are those listed in that table; D and trimming were worked out from the DNA. The table records about 88,000 clones, approximately 91% of them present only once. Looked up from germline, CDR1 is KGHDR and CDR2 is SFDVKD. V trimming: 3 bases; J trimming: 5 bases; junction bases outside the gene matches: 8. The CDR3 has 15 residues. This clone occurred once. Material: peripheral blood. The sequence was collected from a woman of 80 years or more with acute or convalescent COVID-19. The J gene is TRBJ2-5, the V gene TRBV24-1; 7 positions match TRBD1. The CDR3 here is CATSDRVTGTETQYF. As DNA, the CDR3 is TGTGCCACCAGTGATCGGGTGACAGGGACGGAGACCCAGTACTTC.